This entry lists 17 T cell receptor beta chains sequenced from one sample in a study of OX40 agonist ivuxolimab in advanced cancers. Here immunoSEQ multiplex PCR was the method, and the copy in TCRdb shows in-frame clones only, minus some. The sample shows 65,000 to 85,000 clones, about 92% of them seen only once. The sample here was CD4+ or CD8+ T cells sorted from blood, taken in a trial of the OX40 agonist ivuxolimab. The receptors derive from an adult with an advanced solid tumor such as melanoma, head and neck, liver or kidney cancer.

The J gene is TRBJ2-7, the V gene TRBV7-2; D is uncertain. This CDR3 spans 15 amino acids. Trimming cost V 0 bases and J 2 bases, with 11 bases left between them. Germline lookup yields CDR1 SGHTA and CDR2 FQGNSA. The CDR3 sequence: CASSLAGTAAYEQYF. CDR3 nucleotides: TGTGCCAGCAGCTTAGCTGGCACGGCTGCCTACGAGCAGTACTTC.

CDR3 sequence reads: CASSVGGSSTDTQYF. Written as DNA, the CDR3 is TGTGCCAGCAGCGTAGGTGGGTCGAGCACAGATACGCAGTATTTT. The chain has TRBV9 and TRBJ2-3; the D is unclear. Germline assignment: CDR1 SGDLS and CDR2 YYNGEE. There are 15 residues in the CDR3. V was trimmed by 0 bases and J by 0 bases, leaving 8 bases between them. Full variable domain (outside the CDR3, taken from reference TRBV9 and TRBJ2-3): DSGVTQTPKHLITATGQRVTLRCSPRSGDLSVYWYQQSLDQGLQFLIQYYNGEERAKGNILERFSAQQFPDLHSELNLSSLELGDSALYFCASSVGGSSTDTQYFGPGTRLTVL.

This chain joins TRBV28 and TRBJ1-1; D perhaps matches TRBD1 (6 bases). This CDR3 spans 14 amino acids. Looked up from germline, CDR1 is MDHEN and CDR2 is SYDVKM. V shed 6 bases and J shed 4 bases, with 15 bases lying between them. In DNA form, the CDR3 reads TGTGCCAGCAGCCTACAGGGTTGGATCACTGAAGCTTTCTTT. This gives the protein CASSLQGWITEAFF.

The rearrangement uses TRBV6-5 and TRBJ2-3; D is unclear. The V gene lost 5 bases and the J gene lost 9 bases, with 12 bases spanning the gap. The CDR3 totals 12 residues. CDR1 and CDR2 from the germline V gene are MNHEY and SVGAGI. The CDR3 loop is CASSPSRETQYF. The CDR3 bases are TGTGCCAGCAGTCCTAGTCGTGAGACGCAGTATTTT.

The chain has TRBV19 and TRBJ1-2; D perhaps matches TRBD1 (5 bases). Looked up from germline, CDR1 is LNHDA and CDR2 is SQIVND (reference sequence). CDR3 length equals 13 residues. V lost 5 bases and J 8 bases, leaving 15 bases between the germline ends. The CDR3, as DNA: TGTGCCAGTAGTCCCCGGGGCCGCTGGGGCTACACCTTC. Its protein product is CASSPRGRWGYTF.

The chain recombines TRBV7-6 with TRBJ2-1; tentatively, D is TRBD1 or TRBD2 (5 bases each). This CDR3 has 13 residues. CDR1 is SGHVS and CDR2 is FNYEAQ in the germline V gene. Trimming stripped 2 bases from V and 8 bases from J, with 10 bases between. The CDR3 spells CASSLMRGDEQFF. The CDR3 coding sequence is TGTGCCAGCAGCTTAATGAGAGGGGATGAGCAGTTCTTC.

V usage is TRBV6-6 and J usage is TRBJ2-7, with no clear D. The CDR3 is made up of 14 amino acids. Between the trimmed V and J ends, which lost 5 bases and 5 bases, there was a span of 16 bases. CDR1 and CDR2 from the germline V gene are MNHNY and SVGAGI (reference sequence). CDR3 coding DNA: TGTGCCAGCAGTCGCCGTTCCGGGTCGGACGAGCAGTACTTC. Protein product: CASSRRSGSDEQYF.

Written as DNA, the CDR3 is TGTGCCAGCAGCGCACTAGGATCCTACAATGAGCAGTTCTTC. This gives the protein CASSALGSYNEQFF. The chain uses TRBV5-4 and TRBJ2-1, with D possibly TRBD2 on 5 matching bases. V dropped 4 bases and J dropped 1 base, with 9 bases sitting between them. This CDR3 region has 14 residues. The germline gives CDR1 SGHNT, CDR2 YYREEE (reference sequence).

The chain links TRBV28 to TRBJ2-7; 12 nucleotides line up with TRBD2. This CDR3 is 16 amino acids long. V shed 4 bases, J shed 3 bases, and the junction held 7 bases outside the gene matches. The germline gives CDR1 MDHEN, CDR2 SYDVKM. Here the CDR3 reads CASSSRLAGALYEQYF. The CDR3 nucleotides are TGTGCCAGCAGTTCGCGACTAGCGGGAGCCCTCTACGAGCAGTACTTC.

The chain carries TRBV15 and TRBJ1-3; D is ambiguous. V was clipped by 8 bases and J by 0 bases, with 11 bases between them. The CDR3 has 14 amino acids. Germline-derived CDR1 and CDR2 are LNHNV and YYDKDF (reference sequence). The chain's CDR3 is CATQDVFSGNTIYF. In DNA, the CDR3 is TGTGCCACCCAGGACGTCTTCTCTGGAAACACCATATATTTT.

The rearrangement joins TRBV6-5 to TRBJ2-7; D gene uncertain. The V and J ends lost 6 bases and 0 bases respectively, with 9 bases between them. The CDR3 spans 13 residues. CDR1 MNHEY and CDR2 SVGAGI come from the germline V gene. CDR3 nucleotide sequence: TGTGCCAGCAGCGGCAGTCCCTCCTACGAGCAGTACTTC. Its protein product is CASSGSPSYEQYF.

This sequence joins TRBV7-6 and TRBJ1-5, with TRBD1 matching 12 bases. The CDR3 extends over 19 amino acids. Germline lookup yields CDR1 SGHVS and CDR2 FNYEAQ. V dropped 1 base and J dropped 0; count of bases not matched to a gene: 7. The DNA of the CDR3 is TGTGCCAGCAGCTTAGGGGGGGACAGGGGGCACCATAGCAATCAGCCCCAGCATTTT. Translated: CASSLGGDRGHHSNQPQHF.

The table lists this clone with a count of one. The rearrangement uses TRBV7-9 and TRBJ2-3; no clear D gene. There are 16 residues in the CDR3. In germline, CDR1 is SEHNR, CDR2 FQNEAQ (reference sequence). Trimming took 4 bases from V and 0 from J, leaving 14 bases between them. This CDR3 reads CASSSLTGSSTDTQYF. In DNA form, the CDR3 reads TGTGCCAGCAGCTCCCTAACCGGTTCTAGCACAGATACGCAGTATTTT.

The gene calls are TRBV28 and TRBJ1-2; D remains unclear. Germline CDR1 is MDHEN and CDR2 is SYDVKM. The CDR3 spans 14 residues. Trimming pared 3 bases from V and 2 bases from J, leaving 10 bases between. In DNA form, the CDR3 reads TGTGCCAGCAGTTTTGTGGGCGGAAACTATGGCTACACCTTC. Its translation is CASSFVGGNYGYTF.

The chain has TRBV4-3 and TRBJ1-3; D possibly corresponds to TRBD1 (5 bases). The germline V and J ends were trimmed by 0 bases and 4 bases, with 19 bases remaining between them. CDR3 length: 18 amino acids. Germline V gene lookup returns CDR1 LGHNA and CDR2 YSLEER. The CDR3 DNA is TGCGCCAGCAGCCAAGATCCCCGGCCGGGACCAGAAGGAAACACCATATATTTT. Its protein is CASSQDPRPGPEGNTIYF.

V is TRBV27 and J is TRBJ2-3; D assignment may be TRBD1 or TRBD2 (5 bases each). The CDR3 consists of 15 residues. Germline V gene sequence: CDR1 MNHEY, CDR2 SMNVEV (reference sequence). V gave up 5 bases and J gave up 0 bases, with 12 bases separating them. CDR3: CASSQEGSSTDTQYF. The CDR3 DNA follows: TGTGCCAGCAGTCAAGAGGGGAGTAGCACAGATACGCAGTATTTT.

This rearrangement joins TRBV7-9 to TRBJ2-7; D might be TRBD1 (5 bases). CDR3 length: 14 amino acids. The V and J ends lost 1 base and 4 bases respectively, with 11 bases between them. Germline CDR1 and CDR2: SEHNR and FQNEAQ (reference sequence). The CDR3, as DNA: TGTGCCAGCAGCTTAGGGGGTGACAGATACGAGCAGTACTTC. Encoded protein: CASSLGGDRYEQYF.